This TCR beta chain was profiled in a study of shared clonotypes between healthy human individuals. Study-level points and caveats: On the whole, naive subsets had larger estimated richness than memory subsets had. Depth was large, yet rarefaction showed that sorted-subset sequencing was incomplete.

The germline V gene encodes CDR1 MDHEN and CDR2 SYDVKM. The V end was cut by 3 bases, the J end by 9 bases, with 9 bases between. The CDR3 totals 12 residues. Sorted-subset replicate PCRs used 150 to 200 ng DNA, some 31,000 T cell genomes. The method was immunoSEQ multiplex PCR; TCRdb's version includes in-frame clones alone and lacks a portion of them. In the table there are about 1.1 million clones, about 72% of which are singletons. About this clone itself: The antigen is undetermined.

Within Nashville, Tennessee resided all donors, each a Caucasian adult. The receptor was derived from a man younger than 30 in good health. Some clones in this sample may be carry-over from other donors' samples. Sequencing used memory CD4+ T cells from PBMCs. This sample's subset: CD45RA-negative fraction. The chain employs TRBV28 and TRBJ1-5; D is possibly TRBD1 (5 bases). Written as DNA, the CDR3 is TGTGCCAGCAGTTTCCCCAGGGCGCCCCAGCATTTT. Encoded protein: CASSFPRAPQHF.